The clone carrying this TCR beta chain was detected ten times or more. The data belong to a study of human T cells and chemical hapten exposure. Study-wide context: Patients received weekly diphenylcyclopropenone doses to the scalp throughout the roughly 23-week study.

The time point: patch test 1, 2 weeks after DPC sensitization. Noted treatment: therapeutic diphenylcyclopropenone sensitization with weekly scalp DPC. TCRdb re-derived calls from the RACE reads in MiXCR, one entry per CDR3 protein. The data contain around 120,000 distinct CDR3 sequences, around 10% of them singletons. Germline V gene data show CDR1 as SNHLY and CDR2 as FYNNEI. Trimming removed 6 bases at V and 3 bases at J, with 11 bases between. The CDR3 is made up of 14 amino acids. Sequencing was performed on whole blood, taken in connection with sensitization to the hapten diphenylcyclopropenone (DPC). The origin of this receptor is a woman aged 40 to 50 with alopecia areata. Some clones in this sample may be carry-over from other donors' samples. The chain has TRBV2 and TRBJ2-2; D may be TRBD2 (6 bases). In DNA, the CDR3 is TGTGCCAGCAGGGAGACTAGAGACACCGGGGAGCTGTTTTTT. This gives the protein CASRETRDTGELFF. The entire variable domain, with the rest obtained from reference TRBV2 and TRBJ2-2, is as follows: EPEVTQTPSHQVTQMGQEVILRCVPISNHLYFYWYRQILGQKVEFLVSFYNNEISEKSEIFDDQFSVERPDGSNFTLKIRSTKLEDSAMYFCASRETRDTGELFFGEGSRLTVL.